The 15 T cell receptor beta chains below all came from one sample that was sequenced in a study of OX40 agonist ivuxolimab in advanced cancers. Assay used: immunoSEQ multiplex PCR; TCRdb lists only in-frame clones, some missing. In the table there are 9,100 or so clones, roughly 71% of which are singletons. The input for sequencing was CD4+ or CD8+ T cells sorted from blood, taken in a trial of the OX40 agonist ivuxolimab. These receptor sequences come from an adult with an advanced solid tumor such as melanoma, head and neck, liver or kidney cancer.

V is TRBV6-4 and J is TRBJ2-1, with D perhaps TRBD2 (5 bases). Germline-derived CDR1 and CDR2 are MRHNA and SNTAGT. CDR3 size: 17 residues. V shed 8 bases and J shed 5 bases, with 25 bases lying between them. This chain's CDR3 is CASSPWATGSSDNEQFF. CDR3 in DNA: TGTGCCAGCTCACCGTGGGCCACGGGGTCTTCGGACAATGAGCAGTTCTTC.

The chain employs TRBV5-6 and TRBJ2-6; TRBD2 is a possible D gene (7 bases). The CDR3 is made up of 19 amino acids. Germline CDR1 SGHDT, CDR2 YYEEEE. With 3 bases removed from V and 0 bases from J, the gap between germline ends came to 19 bases. This chain's CDR3 is CASSWRQPGGLSGANVLTF. CDR3 in DNA: TGTGCCAGCAGCTGGAGACAGCCCGGGGGGCTCTCTGGGGCCAACGTCCTGACTTTC.

The J gene is TRBJ1-4, the V gene TRBV6-1; TRBD1 matches at 10 bases. The trim removed 4 bases at V and 7 bases at J, leaving 6 bases unmatched. CDR3 size: 15 residues. CDR1 is MNHNS and CDR2 is SASEGT in the germline V gene. CDR3: CASSVGQGGSEKLFF. The CDR3 DNA sequence: TGTGCCAGCAGTGTCGGACAGGGGGGGTCTGAAAAACTGTTTTTT.

The V gene is TRBV7-9, the J gene TRBJ1-6; D remains unclear. Germline CDR1 SEHNR, CDR2 FQNEAQ (reference sequence). V was clipped by 1 base and J by 8 bases, with 18 bases between them. This CDR3 region has 17 residues. Written as DNA, the CDR3 is TGTGCCAGCAGCTTAGTGCTGGGAGGACCGACTGATTCACCCCTCCACTTT. This encodes CASSLVLGGPTDSPLHF.

The chain links TRBV9 to TRBJ2-2; tentatively, D is TRBD2 (5 bases). The V gene lost 7 bases and the J gene lost 1 base, with 8 bases spanning the gap. Germline V gives CDR1 SGDLS, CDR2 YYNGEE. The CDR3 length is 13 residues. CDR3 protein: CASQGRNTGELFF. The CDR3 DNA sequence: TGTGCCAGCCAAGGGAGGAACACCGGGGAGCTGTTTTTT.

The chain joins TRBV9 to TRBJ2-3, with D possibly being TRBD2 (6 bases). CDR1 is SGDLS, CDR2 YYNGEE, per germline. The CDR3 contains 14 residues. V was pared by 4 bases and J by 2 bases, with 11 bases between. CDR3 coding DNA: TGTGCCAGCAGCCTCGGGGGTTCCACAGATACGCAGTATTTT. This translates into CASSLGGSTDTQYF.

This sequence joins TRBV7-9 and TRBJ2-7, with a weak D call TRBD2 (5 bases). Deletions cut 5 bases from V and 5 bases from J, with 13 bases between. Germline assignment: CDR1 SEHNR and CDR2 FQNEAQ (reference sequence). This CDR3 is 13 amino acids long. The CDR3 protein is CASSPSWVDEQYF. The CDR3 DNA reads TGTGCCAGCAGCCCTAGCTGGGTGGACGAGCAGTACTTC.

This rearrangement joins TRBV13 to TRBJ2-7, with D tentatively TRBD2 (5 bases). The CDR3 has 15 residues. CDR1 PRHDT and CDR2 FYEKMQ come from the germline V gene (reference sequence). V was shortened by 5 bases and J by 0 bases, with 14 bases between the two germline ends. This chain's CDR3 is CASSQDEGTSYEQYF. In DNA, the CDR3 is TGTGCCAGCAGCCAAGACGAGGGAACCTCCTACGAGCAGTACTTC.

As DNA, the CDR3 is TGTGCCAGCAGCAGCCAGACAGGGTACTATGGCTACACCTTC. As protein: CASSSQTGYYGYTF. The chain joins TRBV5-6 to TRBJ1-2; 7 nucleotides match TRBD1. Germline CDR1 SGHDT, CDR2 YYEEEE. The CDR3 loop spans 14 amino acids. Germline trimming cut 4 bases from V and 3 bases from J; bases unmatched to any gene: 6. The whole variable domain, remainder taken from reference TRBV5-6 and TRBJ1-2, is DAGVTQSPTHLIKTRGQQVTLRCSPKSGHDTVSWYQQALGQGPQFIFQYYEEEERQRGNFPDRFSGHQFPNYSSELNVNALLLGDSALYLCASSSQTGYYGYTFGSGTRLTVV.

The V and J genes are TRBV7-9 and TRBJ2-7; 10 nucleotides agree with TRBD1. Germline V lookup: CDR1 SEHNR, CDR2 FQNEAQ (reference sequence). The junction had 8 bases not matched to a gene; V was cut back by 1 base and J by 5 bases. The CDR3 totals 16 residues. This chain's CDR3 is CASSLDGTGDLHEQYF. For the CDR3, the DNA is TGTGCCAGCAGCTTAGACGGGACAGGGGACCTCCACGAGCAGTACTTC.

The chain uses TRBV15 and TRBJ1-5, with D perhaps matching TRBD1 (5 bases). Germline V gives CDR1 LNHNV, CDR2 YYDKDF (reference sequence). The V end was cut by 3 bases, the J end by 3 bases, with 9 bases between. This CDR3 is built from 14 residues. The DNA for the CDR3 is TGTGCCACCAGCAGTCGGGGGATCAATCAGCCCCAGCATTTT. Protein sequence: CATSSRGINQPQHF.

J is TRBJ2-4 and V is TRBV9; 9 bases are shared with TRBD1. The CDR3 extends over 14 amino acids. Germline CDR1 SGDLS, CDR2 YYNGEE. With V trimmed by 4 bases and J by 8 bases, 7 bases remained unmatched. CDR3 in amino acids: CASSPGTGRDIQYF. CDR3 coding DNA: TGTGCCAGCAGCCCGGGGACAGGGAGGGACATTCAGTACTTC.

This clone was seen more than once but under ten times. The chain is built from TRBV5-1 and TRBJ2-5; 7 positions match TRBD2. V lost 0 bases, J lost 3 bases, and 5 bases stayed unmatched. CDR1 SGHRS and CDR2 YFSETQ come from the germline V gene. This CDR3 contains 15 residues. The CDR3 here is CASSLGWAGEETQYF. In DNA form, the CDR3 reads TGCGCCAGCAGCTTGGGTTGGGCGGGGGAAGAGACCCAGTACTTC.

The J gene is TRBJ2-3, the V gene TRBV7-3, with 11 nucleotides matching TRBD2. Germline V lookup: CDR1 SGHTA, CDR2 FQGTGA. This CDR3 spans 15 amino acids. V shed 3 bases, J shed 7 bases, and the junction held 6 bases outside the gene matches. The CDR3 protein is CASSFSGGAHNTQYF. The CDR3 bases are TGTGCCAGCAGCTTTAGCGGGGGGGCACATAATACGCAGTATTTT.

The V and J genes are TRBV7-9 and TRBJ2-1; TRBD2 is a possible D gene (5 bases). From germline, CDR1 is SEHNR and CDR2 FQNEAQ (reference sequence). Trimming removed 5 bases from V and 8 bases from J, with 10 bases in between. The CDR3 runs to 12 residues. The CDR3 here is CASSRGADEQFF. CDR3 DNA: TGTGCCAGCAGCCGGGGAGCGGATGAGCAGTTCTTC.